The 22 T cell receptor beta chains below come from one sample, sequenced in a study of blood T cells in healthy people across ages. A second PCR of about 7 to 12 cycles used a sample-barcoded 5' primer and a J-beta primer mix. TCRdb called the 5' RACE reads again in MiXCR, with one record for every CDR3 protein. The sample lists under 1 million distinct CDR3 sequences; more than 40% were seen once. Specimen: blood. The receptors here all came from a man aged 60 to 75 in good health.

This clonotype was detected only a few times. V gene TRBV15 combines with J gene TRBJ2-3, with TRBD1 matching 9 bases. Losses at the gene ends were 2 bases for V and 1 base for J; bases not matched to a gene: 7. Germline V gene lookup returns CDR1 LNHNV and CDR2 YYDKDF (reference sequence). This CDR3 has 17 amino acids. In DNA, the CDR3 is TGTGCCACCAGCAGAACCAGACAGGGGGTAGGCACAGATACGCAGTATTTT. It specifies CATSRTRQGVGTDTQYF.

The chain couples TRBV2 to TRBJ1-4; D might be TRBD1 (5 bases). The CDR3 is made up of 13 amino acids. Trimming stripped 7 bases from V and 4 bases from J, with 10 bases between. Germline-derived CDR1 and CDR2 are SNHLY and FYNNEI. The CDR3 sequence is CASIEGINEKLFF. The CDR3, as DNA: TGTGCCAGCATAGAGGGGATTAATGAAAAACTGTTTTTT.

At least ten counts were recorded for this clonotype. This chain joins TRBV4-3 and TRBJ2-5, with 9 nucleotides matching TRBD1. With V trimmed by 4 bases and J by 5 bases, 5 bases remained unmatched. CDR1 and CDR2 (germline): LGHNA, YSLEER. The CDR3 is 14 residues long. The CDR3 DNA reads as TGCGCCAGCAGCCCGGGACAGGGTTATGAGACCCAGTACTTC. This sequence encodes CASSPGQGYETQYF.

The V gene is TRBV20-1, the J gene TRBJ2-1, with TRBD2 identical over 16 bases. Germline-derived CDR1 and CDR2 are DFQATT and SNEGSKA (reference sequence). The CDR3 totals 20 residues. The V gene end was trimmed by 4 bases and the J gene end by 4 bases; junction bases not matched to a gene: 16. The CDR3 sequence is CSATSLTGTSGGAGYNEQFF. In DNA form, the CDR3 reads TGCAGTGCTACCAGTCTTACTGGGACTAGCGGGGGGGCCGGGTACAATGAGCAGTTCTTC.

This clonotype was detected only once. One end of the junction varies from germline; a read error may be responsible. The chain has TRBV7-2 and TRBJ2-3; 8 nucleotides line up with TRBD1. The germline CDR1 and CDR2 sequences are SGHTA and FQGNSA. The CDR3 sequence is 15 residues long. The DNA for the CDR3 is TGTGCCAGCAGCTTGAGGGACAGGAGCACAGATATGCAGTATTTT. It yields the protein CASSLRDRSTDMQYF. The variable domain in full, completed from reference TRBV7-2 and TRBJ2-3, reads GAGVSQSPSNKVTEKGKDVELRCDPISGHTALYWYRQSLGQGLEFLIYFQGNSAPDKSGLPSDRFSAERTGGSVSTLTIQRTQQEDSAVYLCASSLRDRSTDMQYFGPGTRLTVL.

This clonotype was counted at least ten times. The rearrangement links TRBV20-1 to TRBJ1-3; D is undetermined. The V gene lost 4 bases and the J gene lost 2 bases, with 15 bases spanning the gap. Germline CDR1 and CDR2: DFQATT and SNEGSKA (reference sequence). The CDR3 spans 15 residues. CDR3 residues: CSATPGPLAGNTIYF. The CDR3 DNA sequence: TGCAGTGCTACCCCGGGCCCTCTAGCTGGAAACACCATATATTTT.

This clonotype has more than one count but fewer than ten. The J gene is TRBJ2-7, the V gene TRBV28; 11 nucleotides line up with TRBD1. The length of the CDR3 is 16 residues. The junction had 9 bases not matched to a gene; V was cut back by 7 bases and J by 1 base. The germline V gene has CDR1 MDHEN and CDR2 SYDVKM. As DNA, the CDR3 is TGTGCCAGCACTCCCGAGGGGACAGGGGGATCCTACGAGCAGTACTTC. This encodes CASTPEGTGGSYEQYF.

The CDR3 loop is CASSLSGFFEGGSTDTQYF. CDR3 in DNA: TGTGCCAGCAGTTTGTCGGGTTTTTTCGAGGGTGGAAGCACAGATACGCAGTATTTT. V usage is TRBV28 and J usage is TRBJ2-3; D might be TRBD2 (5 bases). V was cut by 3 bases and J by 0 bases, with 22 bases left in between. The germline CDR1 and CDR2 sequences are MDHEN and SYDVKM. The CDR3 covers 19 residues.

This chain links TRBV7-8 with TRBJ2-3, with a weak D call TRBD1 (5 bases). CDR3 length equals 21 residues. Germline V gene lookup returns CDR1 SGHVS and CDR2 FQNEAQ. Trimming removed 1 base at V and 4 bases at J, with 30 bases between. The CDR3 region has the DNA TGTGCCAGCAGCTTAGTACTGTATGGTCAGGGCGACGGAGTTTTCTCAGATACGCAGTATTTT. It translates to CASSLVLYGQGDGVFSDTQYF.

This chain uses TRBV6-5 with TRBJ1-6; no firm D call. The CDR3 has 13 amino acids. The germline V gene encodes CDR1 MNHEY and CDR2 SVGAGI. V gave up 2 bases and J gave up 10 bases, with 9 bases separating them. The CDR3 spells CASSYRNLSPLHF. The DNA for the CDR3 is TGTGCCAGCAGTTACCGGAACCTATCACCCCTCCACTTT.

The chain employs TRBV30 and TRBJ1-4, with a tentative D call TRBD1 (5 bases). The CDR3 runs 16 residues. Germline CDR1 is GTSNPN and CDR2 is SVGIG (reference sequence). V gave up 3 bases and J gave up 3 bases, with 17 bases separating them. The CDR3 is CAWRPIFDRANEKLFF. CDR3 bases: TGTGCCTGGAGGCCAATATTCGACAGAGCTAATGAAAAACTGTTTTTT.

A few counts support this clonotype. This chain connects TRBV15 to TRBJ2-7; TRBD2 might be the D (5 bases). The germline V and J ends were trimmed by 0 bases and 1 base, with 13 bases remaining between them. CDR1 LNHNV and CDR2 YYDKDF come from the germline V gene (reference sequence). CDR3 length: 16 amino acids. This CDR3 reads CATSREESRGSYEQYF. For the CDR3, the DNA is TGTGCCACCAGCAGAGAAGAGTCCCGAGGGTCCTACGAGCAGTACTTC.

This clonotype was detected ten times or more. The chain uses TRBV4-3 and TRBJ2-7; tentative D call: TRBD1 (5 bases). V lost 0 bases and J 5 bases, leaving 14 bases between the germline ends. The CDR3 has 15 amino acids. Germline-derived CDR1 and CDR2 are LGHNA and YSLEER. The CDR3: CASSQEGASGDEQYF. CDR3 nucleotide sequence: TGCGCCAGCAGCCAAGAAGGGGCTAGTGGCGACGAGCAGTACTTC.

V gene TRBV4-1 combines with J gene TRBJ2-1; TRBD2 aligns across 9 bases. The CDR3 is 16 amino acids. CDR1 and CDR2 (germline): MGHRA, YSYEKL. After removal of 4 bases from V and 4 bases from J, the junction contained 8 bases not matched to a gene. The CDR3 nucleotides read TGCGCCAGCAGCCTCGCCGGACTAGCGACATACAATGAGCAGTTCTTC. Translated, it gives CASSLAGLATYNEQFF.

The genes are TRBV7-9 and TRBJ2-7; tentatively, D is TRBD1 (7 bases). Germline loops: CDR1 SEHNR, CDR2 FQNEAQ (reference sequence). The CDR3 is made up of 16 amino acids. With 3 bases removed from V and 3 bases from J, the gap between germline ends came to 18 bases. The CDR3 is CASSFAGQPALYEQYF. In DNA, the CDR3 is TGTGCCAGCAGCTTCGCGGGACAGCCGGCGCTCTACGAGCAGTACTTC. The full variable domain, its missing parts supplied by reference TRBV7-9 and TRBJ2-7, is DTGVSQNPRHKITKRGQNVTFRCDPISEHNRLYWYRQTLGQGPEFLTYFQNEAQLEKSRLLSDRFSAERPKGSFSTLEIQRTEQGDSAMYLCASSFAGQPALYEQYFGPGTRLTVT.

The table lists this clonotype with a few counts. CDR3 sequence reads: CSVERSPGARSINTF. The CDR3 nucleotides read TGCAGCGTTGAACGTAGTCCGGGGGCGCGATCAATAAACACCTTC. The chain is built from TRBV29-1 and TRBJ1-2, with a tentative D call TRBD1 (6 bases). Trimming left V 2 bases short and J 12 bases short, with 25 bases between. This CDR3 has 15 amino acids. The germline V gene has CDR1 SQVTM and CDR2 ANQGSEA.

This clonotype was recorded a few times. The CDR3 region has the DNA TGCAGTGCTATCGAGCTCACTAATGAAAAACTGTTTTTT. Residues: CSAIELTNEKLFF. This chain connects TRBV20-1 to TRBJ1-4; D remains ambiguous. V was pared by 4 bases and J by 2 bases, with 8 bases between. Germline CDR1 DFQATT, CDR2 SNEGSKA (reference sequence). This CDR3 is built from 13 residues.

In this sample, this clonotype turned up a few times. The rearrangement joins TRBV2 to TRBJ2-1, with D perhaps matching TRBD1 (5 bases). Germline loops: CDR1 SNHLY, CDR2 FYNNEI. The CDR3 covers 14 residues. The ends were cut back, 7 bases at V and 2 bases at J, with 12 bases in the middle. CDR3 DNA: TGTGCCAGCATGAGAACAGGAACCTACAATGAGCAGTTCTTC. This encodes CASMRTGTYNEQFF.

The J gene is TRBJ2-3, the V gene TRBV2; no clear D. This CDR3 has 14 residues. Trimming stripped 3 bases from V and 5 bases from J, with 12 bases between. Germline assignment: CDR1 SNHLY and CDR2 FYNNEI. The CDR3 nucleotides read TGTGCCAGCAGTGACCCCCGAAGGGAAGATACGCAGTATTTT. Encoded protein: CASSDPRREDTQYF.

The chain joins TRBV7-2 to TRBJ2-4, with 9 bases that match TRBD2. The last part of the DNA fits TRBJ2-7 better; the J call may be wrong. This CDR3 is built from 15 residues. The V gene's germline CDR1 is SGHTA and CDR2 FQGNSA. In DNA form, the CDR3 reads TGTGCCAGCAGCGAGGGGGCGGGGGGGGCCTACGAGCAGTACTTC. As protein: CASSEGAGGAYEQYF.

The chain links TRBV29-1 to TRBJ2-2; no firm D call. Trimming stripped 7 bases from V and 3 bases from J, with 6 bases between. The CDR3 spans 11 residues. Germline CDR1 reads SQVTM; CDR2 reads ANQGSEA. The CDR3 region is CSGRDTGELFF. The DNA for the CDR3 is TGCAGCGGCCGGGACACCGGGGAGCTGTTTTTT.

This chain links TRBV27 with TRBJ2-3; 7 bases align to TRBD2. The CDR3 length is 14 residues. Germline CDR1 reads MNHEY; CDR2 reads SMNVEV (reference sequence). V lost 10 bases to trimming and J lost 0 bases; unmatched junction nucleotides: 7. The CDR3 bases are TGTGCCACCGGGGGAGGGTGGAGCACAGATACGCAGTATTTT. Translating it yields CATGGGWSTDTQYF.